These 4 T cell receptor beta chains originate from one sample sequenced in a study of control samples from healthy donors and cancer patients. The method was immunoSEQ multiplex PCR; TCRdb's version includes in-frame clones alone and lacks a portion of them. The sample carries fewer than 250,000 clones, roughly nine tenths recorded once. The sample was blood. The receptors here all came from a man aged 30-40 years in good health.

This chain connects TRBV19 to TRBJ2-2; D assignment may be TRBD1 or TRBD2 (6 bases each). From germline, CDR1 is LNHDA and CDR2 SQIVND (reference sequence). The CDR3 is made up of 14 amino acids. V was shortened by 0 bases and J by 9 bases, with 11 bases between the two germline ends. CDR3 sequence reads: CASSIDRGTRELFF. As DNA, the CDR3 is TGTGCCAGTAGTATAGATCGGGGGACACGGGAGCTGTTTTTT.

CDR3: CASSQEGATGNQPQHF. CDR3 DNA sequence: TGCGCCAGCAGCCAAGAAGGGGCGACGGGCAATCAGCCCCAGCATTTT. This chain links TRBV4-1 with TRBJ1-5; maybe TRBD1 (5 bases). The CDR3 totals 16 residues. V was cut by 0 bases and J by 2 bases, with 11 bases left in between. Germline V lookup: CDR1 MGHRA, CDR2 YSYEKL.

The chain couples TRBV6-1 to TRBJ1-1, with D tentatively TRBD1 (5 bases). The V gene lost 2 bases and the J gene lost 6 bases, with 10 bases spanning the gap. Germline V gene lookup returns CDR1 MNHNS and CDR2 SASEGT. The CDR3 is made up of 13 amino acids. DNA for the CDR3: TGTGCCAGCAGTGAACAGGGTTTGGCTGAAGCTTTCTTT. Translating it yields CASSEQGLAEAFF.

The chain combines TRBV19 with TRBJ2-1; 9 bases agree with TRBD1. The CDR3 totals 19 residues. J gave up 5 bases and V 5 bases, and 19 bases lay outside the gene matches. Germline V gene sequence: CDR1 LNHDA, CDR2 SQIVND (reference sequence). The CDR3 is CASSVAGTGSHIPDNEQFF. The CDR3 DNA reads TGTGCCAGTAGTGTAGCCGGGACAGGGAGCCACATTCCCGACAATGAGCAGTTCTTC.